Following are 18 T cell receptor beta chains from one sample sequenced in a study of cytomegalovirus exposure and HLA in healthy donors. In the PCR, 60 Vbeta and 13 Jbeta primers were used. The protocol was immunoSEQ multiplex PCR, while the TCRdb copy is restricted to in-frame clones and leaves out a portion. The data show 100,000 to 150,000 clones, roughly 85% seen once. Sequenced sample: PBMCs. The receptor set was obtained from a middle-aged woman in good health and CMV-seropositive.

This chain uses TRBV5-1 with TRBJ2-1; 8 nucleotides align to TRBD1. Germline V CDR1 and CDR2: SGHRS, YFSETQ. V trimming: 2 bases; J trimming: 2 bases; junction bases outside the gene matches: 18. The CDR3 is 20 amino acids. CDR3 amino acids: CASSFLFGTGHLLAYNEQFF. The CDR3 nucleotides read TGCGCCAGCAGCTTCCTCTTTGGGACAGGCCATCTTCTCGCCTACAATGAGCAGTTCTTC.

About this clone: The likely explanation is a read error, given a far larger clone one base away. Other DNA sequences in this specimen translate into the identical CDR3. J is TRBJ2-3 and V is TRBV5-1; D unclear. V was cut by 4 bases and J by 6 bases, with 15 bases left in between. CDR3 length: 14 residues. CDR1 SGHRS and CDR2 YFSETQ come from the germline V gene. DNA of the CDR3: TGCGCCAGCAGCCCTTACCAACGACACGATACGCAGTATTTT. This translates into CASSPYQRHDTQYF.

This chain links TRBV7-9 with TRBJ2-2, with 8 positions matching TRBD1. This CDR3 is 16 amino acids long. Trimming at V came to 5 bases and at J to 1 base, leaving 6 bases not matched to a gene. Germline V gene lookup returns CDR1 SEHNR and CDR2 FQNEAQ (reference sequence). CDR3 sequence (DNA): TGTGCCAGCAGCCAGACAGGGGCCGTGAACACCGGGGAGCTGTTTTTT. This gives the protein CASSQTGAVNTGELFF.

The chain joins TRBV19 to TRBJ1-6; 10 nucleotides align to TRBD1. The CDR3 contains 15 residues. Germline V gene lookup returns CDR1 LNHDA and CDR2 SQIVND (reference sequence). With V trimmed by 5 bases and J by 9 bases, 7 bases remained unmatched. The CDR3 bases are TGTGCCAGTAGTCCGCGGACAGGGGGGGGTTCACCCCTCCACTTT. It encodes CASSPRTGGGSPLHF.

The rearrangement links TRBV5-1 to TRBJ1-1, with 7 positions matching TRBD1. The V segment lost 0 bases and the J segment 9 bases; nucleotides outside the gene matches: 8. The CDR3 has 14 amino acids. CDR1 is SGHRS and CDR2 is YFSETQ in the germline V gene. The CDR3 region has the DNA TGCGCCAGCAGCTTGGTAGGCAGGGGGAGCCAAGCTTTCTTT. Translating gives CASSLVGRGSQAFF.

The chain uses TRBV2 and TRBJ1-5; 11 bases line up with TRBD1. CDR3 size: 14 residues. From germline, CDR1 is SNHLY and CDR2 FYNNEI. Germline trimming cut 8 bases from V and 5 bases from J; bases unmatched to any gene: 5. CDR3: CASGQGAGDQPQHF. In DNA, the CDR3 is TGTGCCAGCGGACAGGGGGCAGGGGATCAGCCCCAGCATTTT.

The V and J genes are TRBV5-1 and TRBJ2-2, with 7 nucleotides matching TRBD2. The V gene end was trimmed by 0 bases and the J gene end by 5 bases; junction bases not matched to a gene: 10. Germline CDR1 SGHRS, CDR2 YFSETQ. The CDR3 contains 17 residues. The CDR3 region is CASSLVWLAARTGELFF. The CDR3 bases are TGCGCCAGCAGCTTGGTCTGGCTAGCGGCTAGGACCGGGGAGCTGTTTTTT.

The chain combines TRBV19 with TRBJ2-7; D is unresolved. V was cut by 2 bases and J by 6 bases, with 8 bases left in between. Per the germline V gene, CDR1 is LNHDA and CDR2 is SQIVND (reference sequence). This CDR3 comprises 12 residues. CDR3 nucleotide sequence: TGTGCCAGTAGTATACCCCCCGGCGAGCAGTACTTC. This translates into CASSIPPGEQYF.

This chain joins TRBV5-8 and TRBJ2-7; 7 bases fit TRBD1. V lost 4 bases and J lost 2; bases outside the gene matches: 6. Germline CDR1 is SGHTS and CDR2 is YDEGEE. The CDR3 extends over 14 amino acids. The CDR3 DNA reads as TGTGCCAGCAGCCCCACAGGGGCACCCTACGAGCAGTACTTC. Encoded protein: CASSPTGAPYEQYF.

The chain links TRBV2 to TRBJ1-1; no definite D call. V was clipped by 6 bases and J by 5 bases, with 13 bases between them. CDR3 length: 13 amino acids. CDR1 is SNHLY and CDR2 is FYNNEI in the germline V gene. CDR3 DNA: TGTGCCAGCAGCCCAATGAGAGAAACTGAAGCTTTCTTT. Translation gives CASSPMRETEAFF. Full variable domain (rest looked up from reference TRBV2 and TRBJ1-1): EPEVTQTPSHQVTQMGQEVILRCVPISNHLYFYWYRQILGQKVEFLVSFYNNEISEKSEIFDDQFSVERPDGSNFTLKIRSTKLEDSAMYFCASSPMRETEAFFGQGTRLTVV.

This clone came up once. The chain carries TRBV19 and TRBJ1-4, with 8 bases matching TRBD1. This CDR3 has 15 amino acids. The J segment lost 8 bases and the V segment lost 4 bases, leaving 9 bases of the junction unmatched. Per the germline V gene, CDR1 is LNHDA and CDR2 is SQIVND (reference sequence). CDR3 DNA: TGTGCCAGTAGTACCAGACAGGGGTTAGGGGAAAAACTGTTTTTT. Protein product: CASSTRQGLGEKLFF.

This chain joins TRBV7-2 and TRBJ2-3, with 8 bases matching TRBD2. V lost 5 bases, J lost 4 bases, and 8 bases stayed unmatched. The CDR3 is 15 residues long. The germline V gene has CDR1 SGHTA and CDR2 FQGNSA. In nucleotides, the CDR3 is TGTGCCAGCAGCACAAGCGGGAGTAAATCAGATACGCAGTATTTT. Amino acids: CASSTSGSKSDTQYF.

The chain has TRBV28 and TRBJ1-1; 7 nucleotides match TRBD1. This CDR3 contains 15 residues. The germline V gene has CDR1 MDHEN and CDR2 SYDVKM. The trim removed 3 bases at V and 9 bases at J, leaving 13 bases unmatched. CDR3 region: CASSLARTQGRKAFF. As DNA, the CDR3 is TGTGCCAGCAGTTTGGCTCGGACACAGGGGAGGAAAGCTTTCTTT.

The J gene is TRBJ2-5, the V gene TRBV14; perhaps TRBD1 as D (5 bases). The end of the DNA fits TRBJ2-7 better, so the J call may be wrong. The germline CDR1 and CDR2 sequences are SGHDN and FVKESK. The CDR3 length is 14 residues. The CDR3 DNA reads as TGTGCCAGCAGTTTGGGGCCACCCTCGTCCGAGCAGTACTTC. Its translation: CASSLGPPSSEQYF.

The genes are TRBV4-3 and TRBJ2-3; the D is unclear. Germline V gene sequence: CDR1 LGHNA, CDR2 YSLEER. V gave up 1 base and J gave up 0 bases, with 5 bases separating them. This CDR3 contains 14 residues. CDR3 sequence: CASSQVSSTDTQYF. CDR3 nucleotide sequence: TGCGCCAGCAGCCAAGTTAGTAGCACAGATACGCAGTATTTT.

The gene calls are TRBV27 and TRBJ1-2; possible D gene TRBD1, 6 bases. Trimming removed 0 bases at V and 8 bases at J, with 22 bases between. There are 17 residues in the CDR3. Looked up from germline, CDR1 is MNHEY and CDR2 is SMNVEV (reference sequence). DNA for the CDR3: TGTGCCAGCAGTTTATCGCGGGGGGCGATAACCTTTTGGGGCTACACCTTC. As protein: CASSLSRGAITFWGYTF.

This clone was recorded a few times. This CDR3 is CASSQSGRPNTDTQYF. In nucleotides, the CDR3 is TGCGCCAGCAGCCAGTCCGGGAGACCAAACACAGATACGCAGTATTTT. The rearrangement uses TRBV4-1 and TRBJ2-3; D is possibly TRBD2 (6 bases). This CDR3 is 16 amino acids long. CDR1 and CDR2 (germline): MGHRA, YSYEKL. Trimming took 3 bases from V and 2 from J, leaving 15 bases between them.

V gene TRBV6-6 combines with J gene TRBJ2-7; D gene ambiguous. This CDR3 region has 13 residues. Per germline, CDR1 MNHNY and CDR2 SVGAGI (reference sequence). Trimming removed 7 bases at V and 1 base at J, with 11 bases between. The CDR3 loop reads CASTWAASYEQYF. The CDR3 DNA is TGTGCCAGCACCTGGGCCGCATCCTACGAGCAGTACTTC.